This entry concerns a single T cell receptor beta chain. Its antigen is still unknown. Base quality data are lacking; no much larger clone is found one base away. Using the deep immunoSEQ assay, TCR CDR3 regions were amplified from genomic DNA by multiplex PCR. Extracted genomic DNA from each cell subset was distributed evenly across all wells of several immunoSEQ 96-well plates, and each plate was treated as a replicate. Each replicate PCR for sorted subsets received roughly 200 ng genomic DNA, equal to 28,000 or so T cell genomes. Purified libraries were quantified with a Qubit 3.0 fluorometer, sized on a Bioanalyzer 2100, and re-quantified with the KAPA Library Quantification kit. A separate single-read 150-cycle Illumina NextSeq 550 flow cell was used to sequence each immunoSEQ 96-well plate. Per the source publication's procedure: Because the immunoSEQ output held only junctional sequences and lacked quality scores, the filtering could not match the filtering applied to full-length reads. To assign V/J genes and CDR3, sequences were annotated against IMGT germline references using PyIR, a Python wrapper for IgBLAST v1.9. Reads were removed for weak V/J assignments (E-value above 1e-6), missing CDR3, stop codons, out-of-frame junctions, or ambiguous translated residues. V3J clonotypes were defined as sequences sharing the same inferred V gene, J gene, and CDR3 amino acid sequence. The percentage overlap between two repertoires was calculated by dividing the number of shared unique clonotypes by the size of the smaller repertoire. Repertoire richness was assessed with RTK rarefaction, the Chao1 estimator, and Recon v2.1 estimates of unobserved clonotypes. OLGA was used to compute generation probabilities for all TCRbeta clonotypes that the gDNA method yielded from four donors. TCRdb re-hosts the immuneACCESS table, in-frame sequences only. Its copies lack some clones; in the studies checked, an unresolved V gene accounts for under half of them, and the cause for the rest is not known. That table is the source of V, J and clone size, and D and trimming were worked out from the DNA. The sample table shows roughly 380,000 clones, and 90% to 98% are seen once. The biggest ten clones account for less than 0.35% of the sample.

The sample belongs to a study of shared clonotypes between healthy human individuals (dated by TCRdb to 2020 to 2021). Study-level background: Three men and two women, aged 18 to 49 years, made up the cohort. For each donor, CD4 naive and CD4 memory were each run on three plates, CD8 naive on two plates, and CD8 memory on one plate. Libraries were prepared and TCR repertoires were sequenced by different laboratories using diverse techniques, in order to increase sequencing depth and limit assay-specific biases. To estimate repertoire size and how much clonotypes are shared between individuals, the study performed deep sequencing of blood TCR repertoires from a few healthy adults. Each donor's leukapheresis produced roughly between roughly 0.85 and 9.5 billion PBMCs.

The donors were healthy, HIV-negative adults with no recently reported acute infections or vaccinations. Every donor was a Caucasian adult residing in Nashville, Tennessee, USA. CD8 memory samples were composed of magnetically selected CD45RO+ cells combined with CCR7-negative CD45RA+ effector memory (TemRA) cells. Blood was collected by leukapheresis, and PBMCs were isolated by Ficoll-Histopaque density gradient centrifugation and then cryopreserved in liquid nitrogen vapor phase. Analytical flow cytometry was used to check the purity and quantity of every magnetically sorted T cell population. From each sorted fraction, genomic DNA was isolated and quantified by UV absorbance on a Nanodrop 2000c. On the study overall, not on this receptor specifically: Based on pairwise subsampling, the degree of clonotype sharing among donors was expected to be affected by sequencing depth. Sampling was limited to blood, and TCR repertoires in tissue likely differ from TCR repertoires in blood. Estimated clonotype richness was generally larger for naive than for memory subsets. When a few donors were compared, the shared fraction of clonotypes was 5% to 6.5% for naive CD4, approximately 3.3% for naive CD8, more than 2% for memory CD4, and approximately 0.4% for memory CD8. Rarefaction of sorted-subset datasets indicated incomplete sequencing despite the large sequencing depth. Compared with non-shared clonotypes, the clonotypes found in all four sorted-subset donors had higher generation probabilities. The small number of donors limited the genetic and exposure-history diversity represented.

The CDR3 goes from the cysteine to the phenylalanine over 14 residues. This entry keeps only the CDR3 DNA: 42 bases, framed from base 1. CDR1 MDHEN and CDR2 SYDVKM are derived from the germline V gene. Cut back by 5 bases and 5 bases, the V and J ends lie 15 bases apart. The receptor's source is a man aged 25-40 years in good health. Source material: memory CD8+ T cells sorted from blood. The cell subset or site label on this specimen signifies: CD45RO+ cells pooled with CCR7-negative TemRA cells. The sequence joins TRBV28 to TRBJ1-2, with TRBD1 tentatively as D gene (6 bases match). The DNA sequence reads TGTGCCAGCAGTCCGGGCGGGGGGCGGTATGGCTACACCTTC. Translation gives CASSPGGGRYGYTF.